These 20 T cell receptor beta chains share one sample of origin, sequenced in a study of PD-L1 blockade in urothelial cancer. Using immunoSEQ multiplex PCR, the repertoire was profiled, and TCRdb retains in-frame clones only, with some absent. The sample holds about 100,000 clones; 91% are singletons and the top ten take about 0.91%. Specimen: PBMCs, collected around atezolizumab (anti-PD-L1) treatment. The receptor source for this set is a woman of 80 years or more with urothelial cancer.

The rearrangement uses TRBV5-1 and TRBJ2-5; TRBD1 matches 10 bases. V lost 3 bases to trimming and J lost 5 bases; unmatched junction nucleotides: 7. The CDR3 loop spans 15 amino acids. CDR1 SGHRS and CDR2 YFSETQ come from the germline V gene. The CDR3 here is CASSSSGTGVETQYF. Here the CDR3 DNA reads TGCGCCAGCAGCTCCTCCGGGACAGGGGTCGAGACCCAGTACTTC.

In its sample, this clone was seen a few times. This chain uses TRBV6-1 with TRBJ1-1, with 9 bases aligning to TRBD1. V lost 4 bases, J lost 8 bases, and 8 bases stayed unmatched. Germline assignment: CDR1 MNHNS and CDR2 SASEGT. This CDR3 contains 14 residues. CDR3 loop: CASSATQGATEAFF. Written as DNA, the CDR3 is TGTGCCAGCAGTGCGACACAGGGGGCAACAGAAGCTTTCTTT.

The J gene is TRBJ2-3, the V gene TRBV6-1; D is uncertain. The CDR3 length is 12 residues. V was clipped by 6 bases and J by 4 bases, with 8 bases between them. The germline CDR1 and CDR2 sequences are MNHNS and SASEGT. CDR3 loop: CASSYRADTQYF. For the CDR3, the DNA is TGTGCCAGCAGCTACCGGGCAGATACGCAGTATTTT.

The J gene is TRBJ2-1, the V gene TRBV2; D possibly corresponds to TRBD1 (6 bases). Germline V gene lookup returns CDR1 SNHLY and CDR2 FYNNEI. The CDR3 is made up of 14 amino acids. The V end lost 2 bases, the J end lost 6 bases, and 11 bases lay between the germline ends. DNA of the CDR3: TGTGCCAGCAGTGAAAACCCAGGGGTCAATGAGCAGTTCTTC. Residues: CASSENPGVNEQFF.

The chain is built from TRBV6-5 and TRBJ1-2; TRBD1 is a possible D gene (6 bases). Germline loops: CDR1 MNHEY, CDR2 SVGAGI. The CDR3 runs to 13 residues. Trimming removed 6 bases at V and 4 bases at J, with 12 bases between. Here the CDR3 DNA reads TGTGCCAGCAGCCAAGGACAGCTCTATGGCTACACCTTC. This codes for CASSQGQLYGYTF.

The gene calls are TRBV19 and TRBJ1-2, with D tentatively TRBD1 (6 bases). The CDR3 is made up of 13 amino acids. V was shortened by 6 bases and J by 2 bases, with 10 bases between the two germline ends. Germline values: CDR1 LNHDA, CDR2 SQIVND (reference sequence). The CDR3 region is CASSRDTNYGYTF. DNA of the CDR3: TGTGCCAGTAGCCGGGACACCAACTATGGCTACACCTTC.

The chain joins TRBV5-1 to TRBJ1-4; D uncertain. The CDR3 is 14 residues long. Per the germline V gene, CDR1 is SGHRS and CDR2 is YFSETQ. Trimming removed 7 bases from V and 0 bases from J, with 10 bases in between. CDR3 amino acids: CASAFGTTNEKLFF. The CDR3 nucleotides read TGCGCCAGCGCTTTCGGGACAACTAATGAAAAACTGTTTTTT. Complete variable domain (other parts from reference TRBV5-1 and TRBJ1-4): KAGVTQTPRYLIKTRGQQVTLSCSPISGHRSVSWYQQTPGQGLQFLFEYFSETQRNKGNFPGRFSGRQFSNSRSEMNVSTLELGDSALYLCASAFGTTNEKLFFGSGTQLSVL.

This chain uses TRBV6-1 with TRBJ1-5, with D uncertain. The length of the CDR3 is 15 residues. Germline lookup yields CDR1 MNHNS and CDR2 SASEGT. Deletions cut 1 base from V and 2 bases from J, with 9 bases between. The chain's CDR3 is CASSEEARRNQPQHF. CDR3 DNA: TGTGCCAGCAGTGAAGAGGCGAGGCGCAATCAGCCCCAGCATTTT.

This CDR3 is CSGGPGQPYNEQFF. CDR3 nucleotide sequence: TGCAGCGGCGGACCGGGACAGCCTTACAATGAGCAGTTCTTC. The J gene is TRBJ2-1, the V gene TRBV29-1; 7 bases match TRBD1. This CDR3 has 14 residues. With V trimmed by 7 bases and J by 4 bases, 10 bases remained unmatched. Germline CDR1 and CDR2: SQVTM and ANQGSEA.

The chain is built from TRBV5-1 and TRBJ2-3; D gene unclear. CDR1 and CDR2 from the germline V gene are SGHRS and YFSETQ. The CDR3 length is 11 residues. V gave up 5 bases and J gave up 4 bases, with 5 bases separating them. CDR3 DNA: TGCGCCAGCAGTCGGTCAGATACGCAGTATTTT. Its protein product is CASSRSDTQYF.

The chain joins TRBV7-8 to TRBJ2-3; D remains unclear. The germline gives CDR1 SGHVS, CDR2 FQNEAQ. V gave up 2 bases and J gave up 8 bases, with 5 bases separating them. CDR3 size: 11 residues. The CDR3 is CASSLSFTQYF. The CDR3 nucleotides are TGTGCCAGCAGCTTATCGTTTACGCAGTATTTT.

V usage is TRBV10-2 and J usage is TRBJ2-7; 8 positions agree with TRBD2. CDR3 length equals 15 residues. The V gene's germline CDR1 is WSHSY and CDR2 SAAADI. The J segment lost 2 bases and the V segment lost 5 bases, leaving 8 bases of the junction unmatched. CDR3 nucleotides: TGCGCCAGCAGTAAGGTAACTAGCGGCACCTACGAGCAGTACTTC. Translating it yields CASSKVTSGTYEQYF.

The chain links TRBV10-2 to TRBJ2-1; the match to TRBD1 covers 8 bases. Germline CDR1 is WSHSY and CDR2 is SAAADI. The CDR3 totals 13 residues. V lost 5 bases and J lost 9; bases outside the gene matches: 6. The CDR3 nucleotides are TGCGCCAGCAGTCGACAGGGGTGGGCTGAGCAGTTCTTC. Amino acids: CASSRQGWAEQFF.

CDR3 DNA sequence: TGTGCCATCAGTGAAAGACAGGGGGCGGGAACAGATACGCAGTATTTT. This sequence encodes CAISERQGAGTDTQYF. The chain recombines TRBV10-3 with TRBJ2-3; 10 bases match TRBD1. This CDR3 comprises 16 residues. V gave up 3 bases and J gave up 3 bases; unmatched junction bases: 6. From germline, CDR1 is ENHRY and CDR2 SYGVKD.

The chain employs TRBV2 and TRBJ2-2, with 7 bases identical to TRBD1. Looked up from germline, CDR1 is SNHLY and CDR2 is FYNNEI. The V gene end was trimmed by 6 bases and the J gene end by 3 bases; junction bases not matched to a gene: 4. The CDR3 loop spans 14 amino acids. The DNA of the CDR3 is TGTGCCAGCAGCCGGGGACAGTACACCGGGGAGCTGTTTTTT. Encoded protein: CASSRGQYTGELFF.

The CDR3: CASSLSAGDEQYF. CDR3 sequence (DNA): TGTGCCAGCAGCTTATCAGCGGGAGACGAGCAGTACTTC. V usage is TRBV7-3 and J usage is TRBJ2-7, with 8 bases aligning to TRBD2. The CDR3 sequence is 13 residues long. Germline V CDR1 and CDR2: SGHTA, FQGTGA. Trimming at V came to 2 bases and at J to 5 bases, leaving 2 bases not matched to a gene.

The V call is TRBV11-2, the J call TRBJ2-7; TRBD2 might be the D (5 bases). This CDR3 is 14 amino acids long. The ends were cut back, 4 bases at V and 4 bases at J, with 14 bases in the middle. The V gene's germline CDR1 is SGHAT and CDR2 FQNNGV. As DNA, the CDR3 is TGTGCCAGCAGCTGGACGGGGTCTACTTACGAGCAGTACTTC. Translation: CASSWTGSTYEQYF.

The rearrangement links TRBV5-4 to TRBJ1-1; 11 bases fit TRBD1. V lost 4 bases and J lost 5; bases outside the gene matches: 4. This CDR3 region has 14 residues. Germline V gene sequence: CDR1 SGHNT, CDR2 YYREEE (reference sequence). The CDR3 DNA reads TGTGCCAGCAGCGGGGGACAGGGGGTTACTGAAGCTTTCTTT. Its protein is CASSGGQGVTEAFF. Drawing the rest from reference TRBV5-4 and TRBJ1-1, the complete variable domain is ETGVTQSPTHLIKTRGQQVTLRCSSQSGHNTVSWYQQALGQGPQFIFQYYREEENGRGNFPPRFSGLQFPNYSSELNVNALELDDSALYLCASSGGQGVTEAFFGQGTRLTVV.

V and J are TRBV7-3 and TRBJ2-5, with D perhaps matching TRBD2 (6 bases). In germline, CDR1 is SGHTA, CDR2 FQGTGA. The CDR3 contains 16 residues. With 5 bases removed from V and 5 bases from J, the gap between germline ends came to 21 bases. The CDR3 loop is CASSPSGGVVGETQYF. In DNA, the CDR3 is TGTGCCAGCAGCCCCTCGGGCGGGGTGGTTGGCGAGACCCAGTACTTC.

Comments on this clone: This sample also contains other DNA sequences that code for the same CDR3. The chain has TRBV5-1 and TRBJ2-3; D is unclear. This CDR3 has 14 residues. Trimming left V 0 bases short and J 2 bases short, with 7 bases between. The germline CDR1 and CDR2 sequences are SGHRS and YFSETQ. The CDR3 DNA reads TGCGCCAGCAGCTTGGCCCAGGCCACAGATACGCAGTATTTT. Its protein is CASSLAQATDTQYF.